The 17 T cell receptor beta chains below come from one sample, sequenced in a study of T cells after yellow fever vaccination. TCRdb recomputed calls from the 5' RACE reads with MiXCR, one row per CDR3 protein. Seen here are about 120,000 distinct CDR3 sequences, 7.5% to 10% observed once, and the top ten hold under 40%. The input for sequencing was CD8+ T cells sorted from PBMCs, taken on the day of the yellow fever booster vaccination. The receptors originated from a young man who received the YFV17D yellow fever vaccine.

The CDR3 DNA reads TGTGCCAGCAGTTTAGATGGACCCTCCTACGAGCAGTACTTC. This codes for CASSLDGPSYEQYF. V is TRBV12-3 or TRBV12-4 and J is TRBJ2-7; D is unresolved. This CDR3 has 14 amino acids. V was pared by 1 base and J by 0 bases, with 7 bases between.

The chain employs TRBV7-6 and TRBJ2-7; the match to TRBD1 covers 9 bases. The CDR3 loop spans 15 amino acids. V shed 3 bases and J 0 bases; nucleotides not matched to a gene: 3. CDR1 is SGHVS, CDR2 FNYEAQ, per germline. The CDR3 DNA sequence: TGTGCCAGCAGCTTTGGGACAGGGAGCTCCTACGAGCAGTACGTC. Residues: CASSFGTGSSYEQYV.

This clonotype came up many times. The J gene is TRBJ2-3, the V gene TRBV20-1; 10 bases line up with TRBD2. The ends lost 7 bases at V and 4 bases at J; junction bases unmatched: 5. This CDR3 spans 13 amino acids. Germline loops: CDR1 DFQATT, CDR2 SNEGSKA (reference sequence). The CDR3 is CSESGGASDTQYF. As DNA, the CDR3 is TGCAGTGAAAGCGGGGGGGCGTCAGATACGCAGTATTTT.

This chain connects TRBV19 to TRBJ2-2; 7 positions match TRBD1. This CDR3 region has 17 residues. CDR1 and CDR2 from the germline V gene are LNHDA and SQIVND (reference sequence). The V and J ends lost 5 bases and 3 bases, in that order; junction bases with no gene match: 12. The CDR3 coding sequence is TGTGCCAGTAGTCTATACCGGGACAGCGCTGACACCGGGGAGCTGTTTTTT. Encoded protein: CASSLYRDSADTGELFF.

The rearrangement links TRBV5-1 to TRBJ2-5, with D perhaps TRBD1 (5 bases). The ends were cut back, 0 bases at V and 3 bases at J, with 9 bases in the middle. The CDR3 is 14 residues long. The germline V gene has CDR1 SGHRS and CDR2 YFSETQ. CDR3 in amino acids: CASSLVGHEETQYF. DNA for the CDR3: TGCGCCAGCAGCTTGGTAGGACACGAAGAGACCCAGTACTTC.

This clonotype turned up a few times. The chain recombines TRBV12-3 or TRBV12-4 with TRBJ2-2; 7 positions match TRBD1. Trimming cost V 8 bases and J 9 bases; bases outside gene matches: 9. The CDR3 has 13 amino acids. This CDR3 is CASCGQVFRELFF. As DNA, the CDR3 is TGTGCCAGCTGTGGACAGGTCTTTCGGGAGCTGTTTTTT.

This clonotype occurred a few times. This chain connects TRBV19 to TRBJ1-2; no firm D call. With 4 bases removed from V and 6 bases from J, the gap between germline ends came to 12 bases. Germline V lookup: CDR1 LNHDA, CDR2 SQIVND (reference sequence). This CDR3 region has 13 residues. The CDR3 region has the DNA TGTGCCAGTAGTACCCCGGCGCAGGATGGCTACACCTTC. This sequence encodes CASSTPAQDGYTF.

V and J are TRBV14 and TRBJ1-2, with TRBD1 as a possible D gene (6 bases). Per germline, CDR1 SGHDN and CDR2 FVKESK. V was trimmed by 9 bases and J by 2 bases, leaving 10 bases between them. The CDR3 has 12 amino acids. The CDR3 spells CASSGANYGYTF. In DNA form, the CDR3 reads TGTGCCAGTTCAGGGGCCAACTATGGCTACACCTTC. Drawing the rest from reference TRBV14 and TRBJ1-2, the complete variable domain is EAGVTQFPSHSVIEKGQTVTLRCDPISGHDNLYWYRRVMGKEIKFLLHFVKESKQDESGMPNNRFLAERTGGTYSTLKVQPAELEDSGVYFCASSGANYGYTFGSGTRLTVV.

The chain is built from TRBV5-1 and TRBJ1-1; 7 nucleotides align to TRBD1. The CDR3 is 19 residues long. V dropped 4 bases and J dropped 0; count of bases not matched to a gene: 18. The V gene's germline CDR1 is SGHRS and CDR2 YFSETQ. CDR3 amino acids: CASSPGRTGVVLLNTEAFF. CDR3 nucleotides: TGCGCCAGCAGCCCCGGGAGGACAGGCGTCGTTCTTCTGAACACTGAAGCTTTCTTT.

The chain uses TRBV4-1 and TRBJ2-7; TRBD1 aligns across 7 bases. V trimming: 3 bases; J trimming: 0 bases; junction bases outside the gene matches: 5. The CDR3 covers 15 residues. CDR1 and CDR2 from the germline V gene are MGHRA and YSYEKL. For the CDR3, the DNA is TGCGCCAGCAGCCAGAGCACAGGGGACTCCTACGAGCAGTACGTC. This codes for CASSQSTGDSYEQYV.

This clonotype has ten or more counts. This chain connects TRBV4-3 to TRBJ2-3; 12 positions agree with TRBD2. Germline CDR1 LGHNA, CDR2 YSLEER. Trimming cost V 5 bases and J 0 bases; bases outside gene matches: 12. The CDR3 extends over 19 amino acids. The CDR3 reads CASSASATSGGRSTDTQYF. The CDR3 DNA is TGCGCCAGCAGCGCTAGCGCAACTAGCGGGGGGCGAAGCACAGATACGCAGTATTTT.

This clonotype was found many times. The chain uses TRBV7-9 and TRBJ2-3; D is uncertain. The V and J ends lost 1 base and 1 base respectively, with 9 bases between them. CDR3 length equals 15 residues. Per the germline V gene, CDR1 is SEHNR and CDR2 is FQNEAQ (reference sequence). The CDR3 DNA reads as TGTGCCAGCAGCTTAGAAGGGTGGGGCACAGATACGCAGTATTTT. Its protein is CASSLEGWGTDTQYF.

The J gene is TRBJ2-7, the V gene TRBV18, with 12 bases fitting TRBD1. This CDR3 is built from 14 residues. Germline V lookup: CDR1 KGHSH, CDR2 LQKENI. The trim removed 6 bases at V and 6 bases at J, leaving 6 bases unmatched. CDR3 amino acids: CASSSGTGGGEQYF. In DNA, the CDR3 is TGTGCCAGCTCGTCCGGGACAGGGGGCGGCGAGCAGTACTTC.

This clonotype was detected a few times. The chain carries TRBV4-3 and TRBJ1-1; weak D call: TRBD1 (5 bases). The CDR3 is 15 amino acids. The germline V and J ends were trimmed by 0 bases and 5 bases, with 13 bases remaining between them. The germline V gene encodes CDR1 LGHNA and CDR2 YSLEER. Here the CDR3 DNA reads TGCGCCAGCAGCCAAGATCCCGGGGGAAAGACTGAAGCTTTCTTT. Protein sequence: CASSQDPGGKTEAFF.

This clonotype was detected a few times. The chain recombines TRBV9 with TRBJ1-2; D possibly corresponds to TRBD1 (6 bases). Germline V gene lookup returns CDR1 SGDLS and CDR2 YYNGEE. V lost 4 bases and J lost 4, with 14 bases in between. The CDR3 covers 14 residues. The CDR3 DNA reads TGTGCCAGCAGCCCCGCGGGGGCCACCTATGGCTACACCTTC. Its translation: CASSPAGATYGYTF.

V and J are TRBV4-1 and TRBJ2-7; no firm D call. From germline, CDR1 is MGHRA and CDR2 YSYEKL. The CDR3 spans 14 residues. Trimming took off 1 base at V and 3 bases at J, with 10 bases between the two ends. Here the CDR3 reads CASSQGSRIYEQYF. CDR3 DNA sequence: TGCGCCAGCAGCCAAGGGAGCAGGATCTACGAGCAGTACTTC.

The chain links TRBV4-1 to TRBJ2-2, with a weak D call TRBD2 (5 bases). Per germline, CDR1 MGHRA and CDR2 YSYEKL. The length of the CDR3 is 14 residues. The germline V and J ends were trimmed by 1 base and 6 bases, with 9 bases remaining between them. The CDR3 DNA is TGCGCCAGCAGCCAAGTGAGGGTCGCCGGGGAGCTGTTTTTT. Amino acids: CASSQVRVAGELFF.